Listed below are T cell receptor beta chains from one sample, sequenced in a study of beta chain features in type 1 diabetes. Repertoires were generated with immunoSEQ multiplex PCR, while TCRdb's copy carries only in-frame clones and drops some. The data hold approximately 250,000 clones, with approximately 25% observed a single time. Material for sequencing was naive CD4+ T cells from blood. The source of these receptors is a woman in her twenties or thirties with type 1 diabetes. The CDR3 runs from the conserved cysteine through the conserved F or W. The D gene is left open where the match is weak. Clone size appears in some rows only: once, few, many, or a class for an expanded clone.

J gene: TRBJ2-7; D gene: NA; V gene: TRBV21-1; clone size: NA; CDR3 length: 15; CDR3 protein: CASSKGGTGSYEQYF; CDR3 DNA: TGTGCCAGCAGCAAAGGGGGGACAGGCTCCTACGAGCAGTACTTC
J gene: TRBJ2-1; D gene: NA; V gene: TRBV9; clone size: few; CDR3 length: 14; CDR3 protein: CASSVVVSYNEQFF; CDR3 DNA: TGTGCCAGCAGCGTAGTAGTTTCCTACAATGAGCAGTTCTTC
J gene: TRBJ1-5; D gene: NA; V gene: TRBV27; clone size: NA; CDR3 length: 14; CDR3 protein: CASMLQGIGQPQHF; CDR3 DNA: TGTGCCAGTATGCTTCAGGGGATTGGGCAGCCCCAGCATTTT
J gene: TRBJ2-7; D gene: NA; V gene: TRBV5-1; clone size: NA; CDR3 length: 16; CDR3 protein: CASSLAYLGGGNEQYF; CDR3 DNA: TGCGCCAGCAGCTTGGCGTATTTGGGAGGCGGCAACGAGCAGTACTTC
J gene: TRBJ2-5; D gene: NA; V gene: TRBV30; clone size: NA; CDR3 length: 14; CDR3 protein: CAWSVPGVGETQYF; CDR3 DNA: TGTGCCTGGAGTGTACCGGGGGTGGGGGAGACCCAGTACTTC
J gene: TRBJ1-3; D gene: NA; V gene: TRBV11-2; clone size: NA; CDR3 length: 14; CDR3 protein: CASSLGAGGNTIYF; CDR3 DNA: TGTGCCAGCAGCCTCGGCGCGGGGGGAAACACCATATATTTT
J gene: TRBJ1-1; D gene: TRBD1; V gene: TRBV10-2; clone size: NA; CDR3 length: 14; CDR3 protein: CASRVTGMNTEAFF; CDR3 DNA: TGCGCCAGCAGGGTGACAGGGATGAACACTGAAGCTTTCTTT
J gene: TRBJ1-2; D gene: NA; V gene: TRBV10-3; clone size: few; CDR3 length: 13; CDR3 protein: CAISDTDLYGYTF; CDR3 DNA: TGTGCCATCAGTGACACAGACCTCTATGGCTACACCTTC
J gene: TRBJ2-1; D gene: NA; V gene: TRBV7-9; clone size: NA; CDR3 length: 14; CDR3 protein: CASSSEVDYNEQFF; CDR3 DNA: TGTGCCAGCAGCTCTGAGGTAGACTACAATGAGCAGTTCTTC
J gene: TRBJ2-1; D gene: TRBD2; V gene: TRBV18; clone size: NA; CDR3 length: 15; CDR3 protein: CASSLGTSGIDEQFF; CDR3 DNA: TGTGCCAGCTCACTTGGGACTAGCGGGATTGATGAGCAGTTCTTC
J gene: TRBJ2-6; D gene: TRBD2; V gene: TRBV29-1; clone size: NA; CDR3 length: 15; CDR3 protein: CSVGSGSTGANVLTF; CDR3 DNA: TGCAGCGTTGGAAGCGGGAGTACTGGGGCCAACGTCCTGACTTTC
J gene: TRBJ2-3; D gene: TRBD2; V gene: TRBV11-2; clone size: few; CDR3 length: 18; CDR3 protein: CASSSPPGTSGAEGTQYF; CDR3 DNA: TGTGCCAGCAGCTCCCCCCCCGGGACTAGCGGGGCCGAGGGTACGCAGTATTTT
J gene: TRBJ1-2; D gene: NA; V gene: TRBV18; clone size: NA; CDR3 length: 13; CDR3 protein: CASSPRDSDGYTF; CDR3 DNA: TGTGCCAGCTCACCTAGAGACTCGGATGGCTACACCTTC
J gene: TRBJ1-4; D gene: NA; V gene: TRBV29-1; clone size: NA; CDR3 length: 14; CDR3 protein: CSVEDRGPNEKLFF; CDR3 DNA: TGCAGCGTTGAAGACAGGGGACCTAATGAAAAACTGTTTTTT
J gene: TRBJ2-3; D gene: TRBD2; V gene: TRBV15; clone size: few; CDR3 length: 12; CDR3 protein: CATSGRADTQYF; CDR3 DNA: TGTGCCACCAGCGGGAGGGCAGATACGCAGTATTTT
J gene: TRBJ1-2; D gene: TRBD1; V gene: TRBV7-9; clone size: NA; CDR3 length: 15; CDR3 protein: CASSPKGQATYGYTF; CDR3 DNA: TGTGCCAGCAGCCCCAAGGGACAGGCGACCTATGGCTACACCTTC
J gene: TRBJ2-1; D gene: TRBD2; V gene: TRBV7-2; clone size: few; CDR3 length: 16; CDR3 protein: CASSLARGRAYNEQFF; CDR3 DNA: TGTGCCAGCAGCTTAGCCCGCGGGAGGGCCTACAATGAGCAGTTCTTC
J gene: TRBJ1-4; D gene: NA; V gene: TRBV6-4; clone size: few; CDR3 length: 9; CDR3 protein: CASSRQGPF; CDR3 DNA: TGTGCCAGCAGTCGGCAGGGCCCCTTT
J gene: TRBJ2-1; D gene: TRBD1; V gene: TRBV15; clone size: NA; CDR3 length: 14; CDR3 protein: CATSRVTGDNEQFF; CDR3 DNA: TGTGCCACCAGCAGAGTAACAGGGGACAATGAGCAGTTCTTC
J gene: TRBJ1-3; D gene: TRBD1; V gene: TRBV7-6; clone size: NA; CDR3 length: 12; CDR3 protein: CASQGAGNTIYF; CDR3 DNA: TGTGCCAGCCAGGGGGCTGGAAACACCATATATTTT
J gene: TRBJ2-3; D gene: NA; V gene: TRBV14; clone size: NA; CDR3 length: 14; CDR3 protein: CASSPDSPVDTQYF; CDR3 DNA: TGTGCCAGCAGCCCGGACTCCCCGGTGGATACGCAGTATTTT
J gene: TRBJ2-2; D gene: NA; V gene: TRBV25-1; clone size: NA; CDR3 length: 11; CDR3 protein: CASSRSGELFF; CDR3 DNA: TGTGCCAGCAGTCGTTCCGGGGAGCTGTTTTTT
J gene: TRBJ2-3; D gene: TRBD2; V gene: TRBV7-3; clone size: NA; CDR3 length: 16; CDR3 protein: CASSERLAGVTDTQYF; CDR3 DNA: TGTGCCAGCAGCGAGAGACTAGCGGGAGTCACAGATACGCAGTATTTT
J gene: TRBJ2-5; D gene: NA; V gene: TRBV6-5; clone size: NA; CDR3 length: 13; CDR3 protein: CASSWQGRETQYF; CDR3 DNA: TGTGCCAGCAGTTGGCAGGGTCGGGAGACCCAGTACTTC
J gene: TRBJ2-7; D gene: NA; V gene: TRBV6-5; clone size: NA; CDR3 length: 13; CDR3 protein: CASSFLALHEQYF; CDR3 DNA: TGTGCCAGCAGTTTTCTAGCGCTCCACGAGCAGTACTTC
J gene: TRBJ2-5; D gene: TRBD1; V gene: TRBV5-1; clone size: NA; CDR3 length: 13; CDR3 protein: CASSRTGLETQYF; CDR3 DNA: TGCGCCAGCAGCCGGACAGGGTTGGAGACCCAGTACTTC
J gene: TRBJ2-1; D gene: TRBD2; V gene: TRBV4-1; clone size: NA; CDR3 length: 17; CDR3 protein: CASSHLGTSGRLPEQFF; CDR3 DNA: TGCGCCAGCAGCCATTTGGGGACTAGCGGGAGACTACCTGAGCAGTTCTTC
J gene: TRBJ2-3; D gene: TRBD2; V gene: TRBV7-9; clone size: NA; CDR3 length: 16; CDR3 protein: CASASSGSYSTDTQYF; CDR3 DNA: TGTGCCAGCGCTAGTAGCGGGAGCTATAGCACAGATACGCAGTATTTT
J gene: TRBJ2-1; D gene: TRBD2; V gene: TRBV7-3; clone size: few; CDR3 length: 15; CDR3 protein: CASSATSGGGHEQFF; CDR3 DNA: TGTGCCAGCAGCGCGACTAGCGGGGGAGGCCATGAGCAGTTCTTC
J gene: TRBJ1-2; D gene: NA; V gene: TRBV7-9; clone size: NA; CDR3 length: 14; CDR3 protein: CASNSLVPDYGYTF; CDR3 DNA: TGTGCCAGCAACTCCCTGGTTCCGGACTATGGCTACACCTTC
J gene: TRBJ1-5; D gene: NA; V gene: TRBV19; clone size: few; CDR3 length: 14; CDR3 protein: CASSISTSNQPQHF; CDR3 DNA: TGTGCCAGTAGTATTAGCACCTCCAATCAGCCCCAGCATTTT
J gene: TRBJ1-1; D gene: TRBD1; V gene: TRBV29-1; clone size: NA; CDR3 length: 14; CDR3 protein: CSVERDRRDTEAFF; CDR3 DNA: TGCAGCGTTGAACGGGACAGGCGGGACACTGAAGCTTTCTTT
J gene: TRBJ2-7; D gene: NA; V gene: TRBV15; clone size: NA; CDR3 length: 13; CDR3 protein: CATSREGGYEQYF; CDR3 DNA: TGTGCCACCAGCAGAGAGGGGGGCTACGAGCAGTACTTC
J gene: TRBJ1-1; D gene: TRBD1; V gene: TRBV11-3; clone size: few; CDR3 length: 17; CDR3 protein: CASSQRTGDVASTEAFF; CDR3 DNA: TGTGCCAGCAGCCAACGGACAGGGGACGTGGCTTCCACTGAAGCTTTCTTT
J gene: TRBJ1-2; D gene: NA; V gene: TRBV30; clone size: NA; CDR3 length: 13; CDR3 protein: CAWSPGAAPGYTF; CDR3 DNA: TGTGCCTGGAGCCCGGGAGCTGCTCCTGGCTACACCTTC
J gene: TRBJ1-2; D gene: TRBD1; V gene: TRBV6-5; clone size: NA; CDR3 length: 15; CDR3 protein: CASSPTGQGSYGYTF; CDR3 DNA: TGTGCCAGCAGCCCAACGGGACAGGGGTCCTATGGCTACACCTTC
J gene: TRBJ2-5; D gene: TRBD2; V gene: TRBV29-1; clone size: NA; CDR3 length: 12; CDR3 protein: CSFHAGVETQYF; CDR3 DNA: TGCAGCTTTCACGCGGGAGTAGAGACCCAGTACTTC
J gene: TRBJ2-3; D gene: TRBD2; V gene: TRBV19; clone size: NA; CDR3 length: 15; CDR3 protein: CASMMAGLAGDTQYF; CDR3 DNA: TGTGCCAGTATGATGGCAGGTCTAGCGGGCGATACGCAGTATTTT
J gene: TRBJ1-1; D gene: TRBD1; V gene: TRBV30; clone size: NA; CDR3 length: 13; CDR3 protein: CAWARGMNTEAFF; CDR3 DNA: TGTGCCTGGGCCAGGGGGATGAACACTGAAGCTTTCTTT
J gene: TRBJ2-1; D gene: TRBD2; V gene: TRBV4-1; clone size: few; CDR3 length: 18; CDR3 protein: CASSQEEGKGLAYNEQFF; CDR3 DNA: TGCGCCAGCAGCCAAGAAGAGGGTAAAGGACTAGCTTACAATGAGCAGTTCTTC
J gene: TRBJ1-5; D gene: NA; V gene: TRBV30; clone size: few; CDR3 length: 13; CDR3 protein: CAWSVASNQPQHF; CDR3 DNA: TGTGCCTGGAGTGTAGCCAGCAATCAGCCCCAGCATTTT
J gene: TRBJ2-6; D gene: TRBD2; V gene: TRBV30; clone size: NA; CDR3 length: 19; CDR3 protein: CAWSVLRTSGYSGANVLTF; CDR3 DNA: TGTGCCTGGAGTGTACTCCGGACTAGCGGGTACTCTGGGGCCAACGTCCTGACTTTC
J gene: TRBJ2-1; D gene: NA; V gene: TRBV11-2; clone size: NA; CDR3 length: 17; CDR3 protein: CASSHGSWGPFYNEQFF; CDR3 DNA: TGTGCCAGCAGCCATGGAAGTTGGGGGCCTTTCTATAATGAGCAGTTCTTC
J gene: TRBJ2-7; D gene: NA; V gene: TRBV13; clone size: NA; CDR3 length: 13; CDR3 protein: CASSFYQGSEQYF; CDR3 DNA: TGTGCCAGCAGCTTTTACCAGGGATCCGAGCAGTACTTC
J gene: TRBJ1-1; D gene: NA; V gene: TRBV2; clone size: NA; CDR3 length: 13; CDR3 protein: CASSSNRDTEAFF; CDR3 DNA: TGTGCCAGCTCTTCAAACCGGGACACTGAAGCTTTCTTT
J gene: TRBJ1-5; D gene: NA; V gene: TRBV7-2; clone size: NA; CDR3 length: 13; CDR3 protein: CASSKDINQPQHF; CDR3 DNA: TGTGCCAGCAGCAAGGACATCAATCAGCCCCAGCATTTT
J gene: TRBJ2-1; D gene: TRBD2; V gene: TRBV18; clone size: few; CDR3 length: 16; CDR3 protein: CASSPPPGRARNEQFF; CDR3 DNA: TGTGCCAGCTCACCCCCTCCCGGGAGGGCCCGCAATGAGCAGTTCTTC
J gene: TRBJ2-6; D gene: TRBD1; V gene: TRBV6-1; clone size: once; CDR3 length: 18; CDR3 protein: CASSALGTADSGANVLTF; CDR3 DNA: TGTGCCAGCAGTGCACTAGGGACAGCGGACTCTGGGGCCAACGTCCTGACTTTC
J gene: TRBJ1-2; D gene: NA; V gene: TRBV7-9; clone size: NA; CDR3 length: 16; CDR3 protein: CASSLDPRRTSYGYTF; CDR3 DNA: TGTGCCAGCAGCTTAGATCCCAGGAGGACCTCCTATGGCTACACCTTC
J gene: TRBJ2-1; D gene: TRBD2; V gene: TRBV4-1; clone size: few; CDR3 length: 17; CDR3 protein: CASSQGYASGRGNEQFF; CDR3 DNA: TGCGCCAGCAGCCAAGGATATGCTAGCGGGAGGGGAAATGAGCAGTTCTTC